Shown below are 5 T cell receptor beta chains from a single sample sequenced in a study of T cell responses to AZD1222 COVID-19 vaccine. This table comes from immunoSEQ multiplex PCR, and its TCRdb copy is limited to in-frame clones, with some not included. The data hold 150,000 to 200,000 clones, with about 92% observed a single time. Here the sequenced sample was peripheral blood, taken on day 0 of AZD1222 vaccination. The receptors come from an adult in good health.

This clone was detected only a few times. In the same sample, other DNA sequences code for this CDR3. The chain couples TRBV6-5 to TRBJ1-1; the D is unclear. The ends were cut back, 2 bases at V and 0 bases at J, with 10 bases in the middle. Germline V gene data show CDR1 as MNHEY and CDR2 as SVGAGI. The CDR3 covers 15 residues. The CDR3 protein is CASSYGGIVNTEAFF. In DNA form, the CDR3 reads TGTGCCAGCAGTTACGGTGGGATCGTGAACACTGAAGCTTTCTTT.

The rearrangement uses TRBV2 and TRBJ1-6; weak D call: TRBD1 (6 bases). V was pared by 5 bases and J by 9 bases, with 8 bases between. The CDR3 runs to 12 residues. Germline-derived CDR1 and CDR2 are SNHLY and FYNNEI. CDR3 nucleotides: TGTGCCAGCAGTCAGGGGAGTTCACCCCTCCACTTT. Translated: CASSQGSSPLHF. The full variable domain, in which reference TRBV2 and TRBJ1-6 provide the parts outside the CDR3, is EPEVTQTPSHQVTQMGQEVILRCVPISNHLYFYWYRQILGQKVEFLVSFYNNEISEKSEIFDDQFSVERPDGSNFTLKIRSTKLEDSAMYFCASSQGSSPLHFGNGTRLTVT.

This chain uses TRBV11-2 with TRBJ1-2, with TRBD1 matching 7 bases. The junction had 16 bases not matched to a gene; V was cut back by 6 bases and J by 0 bases. Germline V lookup: CDR1 SGHAT, CDR2 FQNNGV. The CDR3 totals 18 residues. The DNA of the CDR3 is TGTGCCAGCAGAGAGAATCACAGGGGAAGGGGGGCTAACTATGGCTACACCTTC. It codes for CASRENHRGRGANYGYTF.

V is TRBV6-6 and J is TRBJ1-5; D remains ambiguous. In germline, CDR1 is MNHNY, CDR2 SVGAGI (reference sequence). The CDR3 extends over 15 amino acids. V was shortened by 4 bases and J by 0 bases, with 10 bases between the two germline ends. DNA for the CDR3: TGTGCCAGCAGTTCGGCAGACTATAGCAATCAGCCCCAGCATTTT. This codes for CASSSADYSNQPQHF.

The gene calls are TRBV18 and TRBJ1-5; TRBD1 might be the D (6 bases). V was pared by 5 bases and J by 1 base, with 6 bases between. This CDR3 is built from 13 residues. Germline V gene data show CDR1 as KGHSH and CDR2 as LQKENI. The CDR3: CASSGQSNQPQHF. CDR3 sequence (DNA): TGTGCCAGCTCAGGACAGAGCAATCAGCCCCAGCATTTT. Drawing the rest from reference TRBV18 and TRBJ1-5, the complete variable domain is NAGVMQNPRHLVRRRGQEARLRCSPMKGHSHVYWYRQLPEEGLKFMVYLQKENIIDESGMPKERFSAEFPKEGPSILRIQQVVRGDSAAYFCASSGQSNQPQHFGDGTRLSIL.